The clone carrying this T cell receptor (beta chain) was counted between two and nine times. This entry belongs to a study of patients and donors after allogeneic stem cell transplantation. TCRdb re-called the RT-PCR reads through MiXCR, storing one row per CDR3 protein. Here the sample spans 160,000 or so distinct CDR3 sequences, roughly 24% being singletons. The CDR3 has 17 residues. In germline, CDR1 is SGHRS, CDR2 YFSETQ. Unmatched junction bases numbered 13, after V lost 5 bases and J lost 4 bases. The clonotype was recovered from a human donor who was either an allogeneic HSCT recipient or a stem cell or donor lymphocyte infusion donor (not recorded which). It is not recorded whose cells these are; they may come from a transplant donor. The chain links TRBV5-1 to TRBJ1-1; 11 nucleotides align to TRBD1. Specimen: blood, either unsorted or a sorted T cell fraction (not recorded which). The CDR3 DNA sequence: TGCGCCAGCAGTAAGGACAGGGGGCTTGTTTTCAGCACTGAAGCTTTCTTT. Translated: CASSKDRGLVFSTEAFF.